The clone carrying this TCR beta chain was recorded a few times. The CDR3 has 15 amino acids. V shed 5 bases, J shed 6 bases, and the junction held 10 bases outside the gene matches. Germline lookup yields CDR1 SGHAT and CDR2 FQDESV (reference sequence). These data originate in a study of blood T cells in healthy people across ages. The second PCR ran roughly 6 to 11 cycles with a sample-barcoded 5' primer and J-beta primers. From the 5' RACE reads, TCRdb called clonotypes with MiXCR, one entry per CDR3 protein. The sample contains roughly 1 million distinct CDR3 sequences, around 25% of which appear only once. In addition, the sample was reused for a study of T cells of mothers and their children.

The sequencing sample was made of blood. The chain joins TRBV11-1 to TRBJ2-1; 7 nucleotides align to TRBD1. The clonotype comes from a girl aged 2-9 years in good health. CDR3 bases: TGTGCCAGCAGCCCCCGGGACAGCTCTTTCAATGAGCAGTTCTTC. Residues: CASSPRDSSFNEQFF. The full variable domain, completed using reference TRBV11-1 and TRBJ2-1, is EAEVAQSPRYKITEKSQAVAFWCDPISGHATLYWYRQILGQGPELLVQFQDESVVDDSQLPKDRFSAERLKGVDSTLKIQPAELGDSAMYLCASSPRDSSFNEQFFGPGTRLTVL.